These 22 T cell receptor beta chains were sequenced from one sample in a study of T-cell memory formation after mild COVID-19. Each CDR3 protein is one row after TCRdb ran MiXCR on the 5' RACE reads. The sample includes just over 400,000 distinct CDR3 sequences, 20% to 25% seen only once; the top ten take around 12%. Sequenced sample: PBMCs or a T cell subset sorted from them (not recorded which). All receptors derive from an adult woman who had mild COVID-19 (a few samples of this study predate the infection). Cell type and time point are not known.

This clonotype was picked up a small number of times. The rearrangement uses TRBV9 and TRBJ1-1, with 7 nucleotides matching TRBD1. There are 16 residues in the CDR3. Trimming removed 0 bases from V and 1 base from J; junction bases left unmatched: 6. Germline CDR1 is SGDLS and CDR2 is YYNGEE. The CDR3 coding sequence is TGTGCCAGCAGCGTAGTTGCAGGGGGAAGGAACACTGAAGCTTTCTTT. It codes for CASSVVAGGRNTEAFF.

The CDR3 region has the DNA TGTGCCACCTTAATATACACCGCTGGAGCTTTCTTT. Protein sequence: CATLIYTAGAFF. The V and J genes are TRBV6-1 and TRBJ1-1; D gene unclear. The V end lost 10 bases, the J end lost 10 bases, and 19 bases lay between the germline ends. Germline-derived CDR1 and CDR2 are MNHNS and SASEGT. The CDR3 has 12 residues.

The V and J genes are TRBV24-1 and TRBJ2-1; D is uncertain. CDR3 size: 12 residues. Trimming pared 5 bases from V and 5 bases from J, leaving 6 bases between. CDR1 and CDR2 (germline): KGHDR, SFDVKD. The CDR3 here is CATSGGNNEQFF. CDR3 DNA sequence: TGTGCCACCAGTGGCGGAAACAATGAGCAGTTCTTC.

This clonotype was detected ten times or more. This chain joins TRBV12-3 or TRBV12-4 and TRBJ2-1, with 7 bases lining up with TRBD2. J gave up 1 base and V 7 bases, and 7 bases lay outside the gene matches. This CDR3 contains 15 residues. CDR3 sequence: CASIPWGGSYNEQFF. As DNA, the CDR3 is TGTGCCAGCATCCCCTGGGGGGGATCCTACAATGAGCAGTTCTTC.

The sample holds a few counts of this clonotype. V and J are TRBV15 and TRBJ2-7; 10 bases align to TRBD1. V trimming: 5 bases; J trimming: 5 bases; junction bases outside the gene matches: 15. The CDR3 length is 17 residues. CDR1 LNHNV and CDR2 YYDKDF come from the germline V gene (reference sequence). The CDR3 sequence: CATSVYSPGQGIDEQYF. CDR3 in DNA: TGTGCCACCAGCGTCTACAGTCCGGGACAGGGGATCGACGAGCAGTACTTC.

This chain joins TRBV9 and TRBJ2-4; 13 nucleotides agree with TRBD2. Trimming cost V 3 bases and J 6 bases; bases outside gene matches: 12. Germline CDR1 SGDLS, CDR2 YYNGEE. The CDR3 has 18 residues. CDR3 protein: CASSATGTSGNWGNIQYF. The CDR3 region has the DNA TGTGCCAGCAGCGCTACCGGGACTAGCGGGAATTGGGGAAACATTCAGTACTTC.

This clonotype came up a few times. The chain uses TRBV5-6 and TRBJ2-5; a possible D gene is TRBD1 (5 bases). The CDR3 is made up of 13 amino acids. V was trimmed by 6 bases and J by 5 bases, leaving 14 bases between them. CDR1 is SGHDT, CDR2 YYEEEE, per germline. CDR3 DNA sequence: TGTGCCAGCACCGTACAGGTTGCGGAGACCCAGTACTTC. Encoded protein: CASTVQVAETQYF.

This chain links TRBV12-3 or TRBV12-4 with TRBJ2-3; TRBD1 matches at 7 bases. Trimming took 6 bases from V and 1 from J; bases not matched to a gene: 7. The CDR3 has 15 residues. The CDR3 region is CASSSPGQRTDTQYF. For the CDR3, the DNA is TGTGCCAGCAGCAGCCCGGGACAGCGCACAGATACGCAGTATTTT.

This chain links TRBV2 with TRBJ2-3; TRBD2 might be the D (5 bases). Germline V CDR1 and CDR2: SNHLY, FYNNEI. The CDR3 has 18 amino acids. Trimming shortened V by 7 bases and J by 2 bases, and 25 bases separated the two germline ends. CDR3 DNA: TGTGCCAGCATGAGTGTCGAGACCACGTATAGCGCCACAGATACGCAGTATTTT. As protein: CASMSVETTYSATDTQYF.

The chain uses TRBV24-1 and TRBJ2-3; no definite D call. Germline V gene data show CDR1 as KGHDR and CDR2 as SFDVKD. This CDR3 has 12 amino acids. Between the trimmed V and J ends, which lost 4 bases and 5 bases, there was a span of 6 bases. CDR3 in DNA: TGTGCCACCAGTGAATTCGGAGATACGCAGTATTTT. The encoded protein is CATSEFGDTQYF.

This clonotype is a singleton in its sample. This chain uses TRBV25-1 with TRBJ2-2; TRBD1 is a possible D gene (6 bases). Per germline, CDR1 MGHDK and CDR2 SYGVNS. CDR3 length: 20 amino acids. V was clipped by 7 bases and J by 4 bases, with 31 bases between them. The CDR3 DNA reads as TGTGCCAGCACATCTCAACCCGGACAGCGAGGGAAGTCTGGCACCGGGGAGCTGTTTTTT. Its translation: CASTSQPGQRGKSGTGELFF.

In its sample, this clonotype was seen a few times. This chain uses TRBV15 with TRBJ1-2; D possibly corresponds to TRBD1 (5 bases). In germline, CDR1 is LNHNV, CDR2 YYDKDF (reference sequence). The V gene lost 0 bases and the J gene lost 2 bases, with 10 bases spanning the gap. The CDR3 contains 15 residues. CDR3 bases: TGTGCCACCAGCAGAGATCACAGGCAGAACTATGGCTACACCTTC. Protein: CATSRDHRQNYGYTF. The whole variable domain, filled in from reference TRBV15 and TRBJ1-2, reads DAMVIQNPRYQVTQFGKPVTLSCSQTLNHNVMYWYQQKSSQAPKLLFHYYDKDFNNEADTPDNFQSRRPNTSFCFLDIRSPGLGDTAMYLCATSRDHRQNYGYTFGSGTRLTVV.

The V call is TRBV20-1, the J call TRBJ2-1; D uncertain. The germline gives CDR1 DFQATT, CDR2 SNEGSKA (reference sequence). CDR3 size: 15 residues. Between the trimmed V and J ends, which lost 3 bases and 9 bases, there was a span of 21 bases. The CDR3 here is CSARTPRPPFGEQFF. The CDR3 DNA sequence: TGCAGTGCTAGGACTCCGAGGCCCCCATTCGGTGAGCAGTTCTTC.

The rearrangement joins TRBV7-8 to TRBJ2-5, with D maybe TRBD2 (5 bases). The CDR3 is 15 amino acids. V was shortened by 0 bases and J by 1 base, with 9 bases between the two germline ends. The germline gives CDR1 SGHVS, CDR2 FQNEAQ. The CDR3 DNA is TGTGCCAGCAGCTTAGCGGGTAGCGCCCAAGAGACCCAGTACTTC. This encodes CASSLAGSAQETQYF.

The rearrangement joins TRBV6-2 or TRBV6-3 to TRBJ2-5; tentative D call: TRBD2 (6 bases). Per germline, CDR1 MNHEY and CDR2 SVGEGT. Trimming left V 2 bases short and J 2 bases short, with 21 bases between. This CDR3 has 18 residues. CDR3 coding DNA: TGTGCCAGCAGTTACCCCCCCGTGGGGACGGGGAGGCAAGAGACCCAGTACTTC. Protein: CASSYPPVGTGRQETQYF.

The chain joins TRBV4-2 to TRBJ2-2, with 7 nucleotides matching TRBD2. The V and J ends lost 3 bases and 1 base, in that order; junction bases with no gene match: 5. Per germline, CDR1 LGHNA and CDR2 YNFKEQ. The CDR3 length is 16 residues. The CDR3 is CASSQGPSGNTGELFF. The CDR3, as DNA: TGTGCCAGCAGCCAGGGTCCTAGCGGGAACACCGGGGAGCTGTTTTTT.

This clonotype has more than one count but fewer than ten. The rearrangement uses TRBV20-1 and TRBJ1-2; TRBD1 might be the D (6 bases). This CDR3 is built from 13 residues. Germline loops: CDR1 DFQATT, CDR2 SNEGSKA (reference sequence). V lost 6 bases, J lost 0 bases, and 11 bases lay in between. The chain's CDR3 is CSAPQGTNYGYTF. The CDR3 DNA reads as TGCAGTGCACCACAGGGAACTAACTATGGCTACACCTTC.

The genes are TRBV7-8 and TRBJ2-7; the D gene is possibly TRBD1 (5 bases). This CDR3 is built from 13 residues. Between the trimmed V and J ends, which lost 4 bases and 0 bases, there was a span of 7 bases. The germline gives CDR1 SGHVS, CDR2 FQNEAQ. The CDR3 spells CASSSDISYEQYF. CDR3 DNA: TGTGCCAGCAGCTCGGACATCTCCTACGAGCAGTACTTC. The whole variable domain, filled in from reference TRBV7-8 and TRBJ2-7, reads GAGVSQSPRYKVAKRGQDVALRCDPISGHVSLFWYQQALGQGPEFLTYFQNEAQLDKSGLPSDRFFAERPEGSVSTLKIQRTQQEDSAVYLCASSSDISYEQYFGPGTRLTVT.

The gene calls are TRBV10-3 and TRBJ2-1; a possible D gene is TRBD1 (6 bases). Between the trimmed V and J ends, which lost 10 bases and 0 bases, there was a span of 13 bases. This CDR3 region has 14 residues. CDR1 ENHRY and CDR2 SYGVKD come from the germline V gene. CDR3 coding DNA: TGTGCCACAGGGGACACCAGCTCCTACAATGAGCAGTTCTTC. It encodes CATGDTSSYNEQFF.

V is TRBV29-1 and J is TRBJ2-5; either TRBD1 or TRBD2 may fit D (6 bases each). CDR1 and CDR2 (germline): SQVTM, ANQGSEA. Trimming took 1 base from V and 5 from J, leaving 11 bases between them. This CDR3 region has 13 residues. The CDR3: CSVEGGAGETQYF. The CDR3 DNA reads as TGCAGCGTTGAAGGGGGGGCAGGCGAGACCCAGTACTTC. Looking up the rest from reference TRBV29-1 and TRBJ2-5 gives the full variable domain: SAVISQKPSRDICQRGTSLTIQCQVDSQVTMMFWYRQQPGQSLTLIATANQGSEATYESGFVIDKFPISRPNLTFSTLTVSNMSPEDSSIYLCSVEGGAGETQYFGPGTRLLVL.

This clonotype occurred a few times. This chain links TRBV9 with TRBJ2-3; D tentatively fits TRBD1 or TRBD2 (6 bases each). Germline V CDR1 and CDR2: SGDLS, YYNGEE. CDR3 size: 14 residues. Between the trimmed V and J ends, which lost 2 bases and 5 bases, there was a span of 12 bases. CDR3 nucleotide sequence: TGTGCCAGCAGCGTCCGACTAGGGGGAGATACGCAGTATTTT. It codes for CASSVRLGGDTQYF.

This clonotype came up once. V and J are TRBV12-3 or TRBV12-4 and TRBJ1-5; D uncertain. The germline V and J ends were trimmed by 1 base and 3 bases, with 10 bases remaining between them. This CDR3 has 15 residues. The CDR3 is CASSLGAGLNQPQHF. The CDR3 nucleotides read TGTGCCAGCAGTTTAGGAGCCGGCCTCAATCAGCCCCAGCATTTT.